Below, one T cell receptor beta chain is given with its context. No antigen is known for it. Data came from immunoSEQ multiplex PCR; TCRdb stores just in-frame clones and leaves some out. The sample consists of about 120,000 clones, 86% of them appearing once. The data derive from a study of PD-1 blockade in mismatch repair-deficient tumors. Findings and limits, study-wide: Tumor-resident clones, often absent from pretreatment blood, expanded after pembrolizumab and then contracted.

Mismatch repair deficiency was confirmed in all patients, by PCR or immunohistochemistry. The TCR-sequenced patients were a few responders to pembrolizumab. In germline, CDR1 is MNHNS, CDR2 SASEGT. Deletions cut 5 bases from V and 5 bases from J, with 7 bases between. The CDR3 is 11 residues long. The chain recombines TRBV6-1 with TRBJ2-7; possible D gene TRBD2, 5 bases. The input for sequencing was peripheral blood, taken 44 weeks after starting pembrolizumab. The TCR sequence derives from an adult with mismatch repair-deficient cancer. For the CDR3, the DNA is TGTGCCAGCAGTCGGGGAAACGAGCAGTACTTC. Amino acid sequence: CASSRGNEQYF.